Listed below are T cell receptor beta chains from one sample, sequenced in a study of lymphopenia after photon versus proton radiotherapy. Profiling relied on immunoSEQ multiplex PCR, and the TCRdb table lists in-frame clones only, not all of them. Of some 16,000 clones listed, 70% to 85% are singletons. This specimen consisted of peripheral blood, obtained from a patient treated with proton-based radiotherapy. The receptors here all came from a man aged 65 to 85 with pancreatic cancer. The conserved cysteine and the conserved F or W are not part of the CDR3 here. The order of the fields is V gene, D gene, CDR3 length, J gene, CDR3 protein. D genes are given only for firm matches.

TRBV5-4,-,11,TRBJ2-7,ASRNSRDYEQY
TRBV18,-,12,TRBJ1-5,ASSPQGGNQPQH
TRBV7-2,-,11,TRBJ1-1,ASSFGGRPEAF
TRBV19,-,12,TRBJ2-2,ASSTTLNTGELF
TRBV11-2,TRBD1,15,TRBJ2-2,ASSLVFGTGSSGELF
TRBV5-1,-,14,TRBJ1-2,ASSPGSNSLNYGYT
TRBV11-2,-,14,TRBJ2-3,ASSLERRTSTDTQY
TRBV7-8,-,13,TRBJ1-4,ASSSAGTANEKLF
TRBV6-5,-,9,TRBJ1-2,ASSYTNGYT
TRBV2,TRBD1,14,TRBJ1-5,ASSGGQAILNQPQH
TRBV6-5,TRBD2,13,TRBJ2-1,ASSYDGTSGGEQF
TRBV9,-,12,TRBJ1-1,ASSVGQRNTEAF
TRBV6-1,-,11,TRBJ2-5,ASSAPELETQY
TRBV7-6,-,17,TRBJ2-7,ASSPRRDSSPRGFYEQY
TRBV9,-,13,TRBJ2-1,ASSPRDAPYNEQF
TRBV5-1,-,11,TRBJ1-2,ASSLEGGYGYT
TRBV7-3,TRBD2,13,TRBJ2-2,ASSSLAGETGELF
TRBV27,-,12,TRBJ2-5,ASSLGGGRETQY
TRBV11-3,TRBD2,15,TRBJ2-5,ASSQIRLAGGIETQY
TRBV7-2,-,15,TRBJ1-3,ASSLNWAGSSGNTIY
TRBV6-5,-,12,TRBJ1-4,ASSYRGSGEKLF
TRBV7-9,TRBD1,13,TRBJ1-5,ASSLGQGANQPQH
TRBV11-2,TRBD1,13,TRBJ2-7,ASSLRTGGFYEQY
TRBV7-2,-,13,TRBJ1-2,ASSLDGSPNYGYT
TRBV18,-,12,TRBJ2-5,ASSPGTTRETQY
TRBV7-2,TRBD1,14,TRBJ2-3,ASSPQADRGTDTQY
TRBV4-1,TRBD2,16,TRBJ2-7,ASSLRTSGGLVGVEQY
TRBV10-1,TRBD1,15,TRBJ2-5,ASSDGTGGAGQETQY
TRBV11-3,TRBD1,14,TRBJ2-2,ASSFSTGLLNGELF
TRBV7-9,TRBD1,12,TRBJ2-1,ASSNRQGYNEQF
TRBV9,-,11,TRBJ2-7,ASSRNTVYEQY
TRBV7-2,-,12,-,ASSAGSLAYEQY
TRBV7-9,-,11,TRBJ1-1,ASSHGQSMEAF
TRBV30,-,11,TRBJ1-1,AWTPGGDTEAF
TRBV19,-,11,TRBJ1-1,ASRGQRNTEAF
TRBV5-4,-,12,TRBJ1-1,ASSLQGRNTEAF
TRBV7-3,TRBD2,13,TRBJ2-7,ASSWTSGSPYEQY
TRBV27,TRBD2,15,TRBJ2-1,ASSLPGLAGGYNEQF
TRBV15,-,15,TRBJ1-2,ATSSKLRSRSSYGYT